This passage covers 20 T cell receptor beta chains from one sample sequenced in a study of identical twins. TCRdb reprocessed the 5' RACE reads with MiXCR, giving one entry per CDR3 protein. The sample lists 250,000 to 350,000 distinct CDR3 sequences; roughly 8.6% were seen once. The same specimen was also included in a second study, on yellow fever vaccine responses in identical twins.

Specimen: memory (CD45RO+) T cells sorted from blood. These receptors all come from a woman aged 18-29 years in good health.

This clonotype occurred many times. The J gene is TRBJ1-3, the V gene TRBV5-1, with TRBD1 matching 7 bases. From germline, CDR1 is SGHRS and CDR2 YFSETQ. The CDR3 runs 16 residues. J gave up 1 base and V 0 bases, and 4 bases lay outside the gene matches. The CDR3 coding sequence is TGCGCCAGCAGCTTGGCCGCCAGGGGGTCTGGAAACACCATATATTTT. It is translated as CASSLAARGSGNTIYF.

The rearrangement links TRBV5-1 to TRBJ2-6; 14 bases match TRBD2. CDR3 length: 17 residues. Germline CDR1 reads SGHRS; CDR2 reads YFSETQ. V lost 0 bases to trimming and J lost 9 bases; unmatched junction nucleotides: 5. In nucleotides, the CDR3 is TGCGCCAGCAGCTTGGAGGGACTAGCGGGAGCATACAACGTCCTGACTTTC. Its protein is CASSLEGLAGAYNVLTF.

This clonotype has more than one count but fewer than ten. This rearrangement joins TRBV14 to TRBJ2-6; TRBD1 matches 11 bases. This CDR3 has 17 residues. The junction had 10 bases not matched to a gene; V was cut back by 11 bases and J by 1 base. Germline values: CDR1 SGHDN, CDR2 FVKESK. The CDR3 DNA follows: TGTGCCCGAAACGGACAGGGGGCGGAATCTGGGGCCAACGTCCTGACTTTC. This encodes CARNGQGAESGANVLTF.

This clonotype was observed at least ten times. The CDR3 DNA reads TGTGCCAGCAGAGCTGATCGGACAGGGGGCGCGACGGCTTTCTTT. Protein product: CASRADRTGGATAFF. The chain couples TRBV6-1 to TRBJ1-1; TRBD1 matches at 11 bases. Germline loops: CDR1 MNHNS, CDR2 SASEGT. V shed 6 bases and J 11 bases; nucleotides not matched to a gene: 14. CDR3 size: 15 residues.

This clonotype was observed many times. An end of the junction does not agree with germline; a read error may underlie this. The chain has TRBV7-9 and TRBJ2-7; TRBD1 aligns across 7 bases. Germline lookup yields CDR1 SEHNR and CDR2 FQNEAQ (reference sequence). The CDR3 has 12 amino acids. The CDR3 protein is CASSPPRGQNSF. The CDR3 DNA sequence: TGTGCCAGCAGCCCACCCCGGGGACAGAACAGCTTC. Drawing the rest from reference TRBV7-9 and TRBJ2-7, the complete variable domain is DTGVSQNPRHKITKRGQNVTFRCDPISEHNRLYWYRQTLGQGPEFLTYFQNEAQLEKSRLLSDRFSAERPKGSFSTLEIQRTEQGDSAMYLCASSPPRGQNSFGPGTRLTVT.

This clonotype was counted at least ten times. The genes are TRBV29-1 and TRBJ2-1, with D possibly TRBD2 on 6 matching bases. The CDR3 runs 12 residues. Germline lookup yields CDR1 SQVTM and CDR2 ANQGSEA. V gave up 3 bases and J gave up 10 bases, with 13 bases separating them. CDR3 DNA sequence: TGCAGCGTTGATTTCGGCGGGAAAGAGCAGTTCTTC. Its translation is CSVDFGGKEQFF.

The chain is built from TRBV7-9 and TRBJ2-7, with D possibly matching TRBD1 (6 bases). The CDR3 runs to 15 residues. V gave up 2 bases and J gave up 2 bases, with 13 bases separating them. CDR1 and CDR2 (germline): SEHNR, FQNEAQ (reference sequence). The chain's CDR3 is CASSLLETGTYEQYF. CDR3 bases: TGTGCCAGCAGCTTACTTGAAACAGGGACCTACGAGCAGTACTTC.

The chain uses TRBV20-1 and TRBJ2-3, with 10 nucleotides matching TRBD2. Germline CDR1 is DFQATT and CDR2 is SNEGSKA (reference sequence). The length of the CDR3 is 18 residues. V shed 2 bases and J 3 bases; nucleotides not matched to a gene: 14. As DNA, the CDR3 is TGCAGTGCTAGAATAGGAGCGGGAGGGCCTTCAGGAACAGATACGCAGTATTTT. Its protein is CSARIGAGGPSGTDTQYF.

In this sample, this clonotype turned up many times. The chain uses TRBV11-2 and TRBJ2-2; 7 bases map to TRBD2. Germline V gene lookup returns CDR1 SGHAT and CDR2 FQNNGV. J lost 4 bases, V lost 2 bases, and 7 bases had no gene match. This CDR3 comprises 16 residues. CDR3 residues: CASSLIGGSGTGELFF. The CDR3, as DNA: TGTGCCAGCAGCTTAATTGGCGGGAGTGGCACCGGGGAGCTGTTTTTT.

There are a few counts of this clonotype. The chain combines TRBV3-1 with TRBJ2-6, with D perhaps TRBD1 (5 bases). The CDR3 contains 15 residues. The ends were cut back, 1 base at V and 4 bases at J, with 8 bases in the middle. Germline V CDR1 and CDR2: LGHDT, YNNKEL (reference sequence). CDR3: CASSQVGVGANVLTF. The CDR3 DNA is TGTGCCAGCAGCCAAGTAGGGGTCGGGGCCAACGTCCTGACTTTC.

The rearrangement uses TRBV19 and TRBJ1-6; no firm D call. Trimming took 1 base from V and 7 from J, leaving 5 bases between them. The length of the CDR3 is 13 residues. From germline, CDR1 is LNHDA and CDR2 SQIVND (reference sequence). The CDR3 sequence: CASSIAGNSPLHF. CDR3 nucleotides: TGTGCCAGTAGTATAGCGGGGAATTCACCCCTCCACTTT.

This clonotype was observed many times. V and J are TRBV14 and TRBJ1-2; no clear D gene. The V end lost 4 bases, the J end lost 8 bases, and 17 bases lay between the germline ends. The CDR3 sequence is 14 residues long. The germline V gene encodes CDR1 SGHDN and CDR2 FVKESK. Here the CDR3 reads CASSPVRVGIGYTF. The CDR3 DNA reads as TGTGCCAGCAGCCCCGTCCGGGTGGGAATCGGCTACACCTTC.

This clonotype was detected only a few times. The V and J genes are TRBV12-3 or TRBV12-4 and TRBJ1-2, with unresolved D. CDR3 length equals 13 residues. The V end was cut by 7 bases, the J end by 0 bases, with 9 bases between. This CDR3 is CASTTGTNYGYTF. CDR3 nucleotides: TGTGCCAGCACCACGGGGACTAACTATGGCTACACCTTC.

The rearrangement links TRBV5-1 to TRBJ2-7, with 8 bases that match TRBD1. CDR3 length equals 14 residues. Germline V gene lookup returns CDR1 SGHRS and CDR2 YFSETQ. The V gene end was trimmed by 4 bases and the J gene end by 2 bases; junction bases not matched to a gene: 5. CDR3 residues: CASSVDRAPYEQYF. In nucleotides, the CDR3 is TGCGCCAGCAGCGTGGACAGGGCACCCTACGAGCAGTACTTC.

With respect to this clonotype: A read error may produce the germline difference seen at one junction end. The CDR3 DNA sequence: TGTGCCAGCAATTACGAGGGCGGCAATCAGCCCCAGCATTTT. It specifies CASNYEGGNQPQHF. The chain couples TRBV6-2 or TRBV6-3 to TRBJ1-5; D gene ambiguous. The germline gives CDR1 MNHEY, CDR2 SVGEGT. This CDR3 has 14 residues.

This clonotype appeared many times. The chain joins TRBV5-1 to TRBJ2-2, with TRBD1 matching over 9 bases. The CDR3 runs 15 residues. The germline V gene has CDR1 SGHRS and CDR2 YFSETQ. V shed 4 bases and J 4 bases; nucleotides not matched to a gene: 5. For the CDR3, the DNA is TGCGCCAGCAGCACCGGACAGGGGCCCACCGGGGAGCTGTTTTTT. This sequence encodes CASSTGQGPTGELFF.

This clonotype was observed at least ten times. The chain carries TRBV10-3 and TRBJ1-2; the D is unclear. The germline V gene has CDR1 ENHRY and CDR2 SYGVKD. The CDR3 is 16 residues long. V dropped 3 bases and J dropped 0 bases, with 14 bases sitting between them. The CDR3 loop reads CAISDLGEGANYGYTF. The DNA for the CDR3 is TGTGCCATCAGTGACCTTGGGGAAGGAGCTAACTATGGCTACACCTTC.

At least ten counts were recorded for this clonotype. This chain links TRBV24-1 with TRBJ1-4; possible D gene TRBD1, 6 bases. This CDR3 contains 15 residues. The germline gives CDR1 KGHDR, CDR2 SFDVKD. Trimming stripped 4 bases from V and 0 bases from J, with 8 bases between. CDR3 protein: CATSDTGSTNEKLFF. The CDR3 nucleotides read TGTGCCACCAGTGACACAGGGTCAACTAATGAAAAACTGTTTTTT.

The J gene is TRBJ2-6, the V gene TRBV20-1, with D unclear. Germline values: CDR1 DFQATT, CDR2 SNEGSKA (reference sequence). The length of the CDR3 is 13 residues. With 6 bases removed from V and 4 bases from J, the gap between germline ends came to 10 bases. Here the CDR3 reads CSAGKSGANVLTF. CDR3 DNA sequence: TGCAGTGCAGGGAAGTCCGGGGCCAACGTCCTGACTTTC.

This clonotype was recorded a few times. V gene TRBV2 combines with J gene TRBJ2-1, with a possible D match to TRBD2 (6 bases). V dropped 1 base and J dropped 6 bases, with 10 bases sitting between them. The CDR3 sequence is 14 residues long. Per germline, CDR1 SNHLY and CDR2 FYNNEI. CDR3 amino acids: CASSEGDFANEQFF. The CDR3 coding sequence is TGTGCCAGCAGTGAAGGGGACTTCGCCAATGAGCAGTTCTTC.